This T cell receptor (beta chain) was sequenced in a study of identical twins. Trimming took 5 bases from V and 0 from J, leaving 17 bases between them. The length of the CDR3 is 17 residues. Germline-derived CDR1 and CDR2 are MDHEN and SYDVKM. Using its own MiXCR run on the 5' RACE reads, TCRdb lists one record per CDR3 protein. The sample consists of fewer than 650,000 distinct CDR3 sequences, 7.1% of them appearing once. This same sample was also taken into another study, of yellow fever vaccine responses in identical twins.

This rearrangement joins TRBV28 to TRBJ2-1; D may match TRBD1 or TRBD2 (5 bases each). Sequencing was done on a sample of PBMCs. The receptor's source is a young woman in good health. The CDR3 DNA reads as TGTGCCAGCAGTCGGCGTGTTTGGGGGAGCTCCTACAATGAGCAGTTCTTC. This sequence encodes CASSRRVWGSSYNEQFF.